This T cell receptor (beta chain) comes out of a study of blood T cell repertoires in COVID-19. Study overall: The samples span acute and convalescent COVID-19 from the United States, Italy and Spain. Nucleic acid was either cDNA or gDNA, and it came from T cells, B-cell-depleted T cells, or PBMCs.

Authors' data handling: The assay estimated nucleated cells by amplifying reference gene primers. Clones were read by immunoSEQ multiplex PCR, and TCRdb kept only the in-frame ones, dropping some. V, J and clone size were drawn from that table, and D and trimming were deduced from the DNA. The repertoire holds 150,000 to 200,000 clones, with just over 90% as singletons. Germline CDR1 reads SEHNR; CDR2 reads FQNEAQ (reference sequence). Trimming pared 5 bases from V and 14 bases from J, leaving 15 bases between. CDR3 size: 11 residues. The Seattle patients, enrolled during active infection, were followed longitudinally.

The sequence derives from a woman aged 55-75 years with COVID-19, enrolled during active disease. The gene calls are TRBV7-9 and TRBJ1-2, with a weak D call TRBD1 (5 bases). Sequenced: peripheral blood. The CDR3 here is CASSLQGAETF. For the CDR3, the DNA is TGTGCCAGCAGCCTCCAGGGCGCGGAGACCTTC.